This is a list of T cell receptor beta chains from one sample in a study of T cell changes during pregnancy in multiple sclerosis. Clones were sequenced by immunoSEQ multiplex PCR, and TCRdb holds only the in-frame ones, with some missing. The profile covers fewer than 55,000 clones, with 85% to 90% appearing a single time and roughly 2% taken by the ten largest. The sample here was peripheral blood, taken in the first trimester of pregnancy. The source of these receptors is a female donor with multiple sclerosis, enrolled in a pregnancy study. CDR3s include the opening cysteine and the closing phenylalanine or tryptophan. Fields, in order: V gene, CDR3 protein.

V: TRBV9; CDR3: CASSVGSRGGGTEAFF
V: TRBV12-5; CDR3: CASGTGGPNTEAFF
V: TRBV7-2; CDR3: CASSLLAGDSSYEQYF
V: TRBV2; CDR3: CASSEYRGPTDTQYF
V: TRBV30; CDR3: CAWSSLENQPQHF
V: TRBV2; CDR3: CASSGLLAGAYTDTQYF
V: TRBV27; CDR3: CASSPRDRVNTEAFF
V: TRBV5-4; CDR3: CASSLESSYEQYF
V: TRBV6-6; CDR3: CASSQGASGNTIYF
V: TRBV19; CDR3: CASKEQASYFQGSPLHF
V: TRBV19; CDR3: CASSTLNEKLFF
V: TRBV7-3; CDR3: CASSLSGGADEQFF
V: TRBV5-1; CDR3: CASSLTAGALSGNTIYF
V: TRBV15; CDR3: CATSREGLADYNEQFF
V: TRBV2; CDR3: CASSEWGHLMNTEAFF
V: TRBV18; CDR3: CASSPPQGSGETQYF
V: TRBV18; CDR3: CASSPTGADYGYTF
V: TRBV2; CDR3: CASSRESVYNSPLHF
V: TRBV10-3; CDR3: CAISTVNQPQHF
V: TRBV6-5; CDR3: CASRAGTGGEQYF
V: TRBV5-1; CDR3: CASSPDRGYNSPLHF
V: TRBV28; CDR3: CASTQGGAENGELFF